This TCR beta chain appears in the sequencing data of a study of HIV-infected patients and healthy controls. The CDR3 spans 12 residues. The V gene's germline CDR1 is SQVTM and CDR2 ANQGSEA. Trimming removed 6 bases from V and 5 bases from J, with 14 bases in between. By share of the sample, this clonotype is medium-sized. Alpha and beta constant-region primers primed reverse transcription of 400 to 650 ng RNA. Each of the alpha and beta chains got its own library through chain-specific third strand synthesis with indices. TCRdb reprocessed the 5' RACE reads via MiXCR and lists one record per CDR3 protein. Among 7,000 to 8,500 distinct CDR3 sequences, about 6.3% were seen once, and the ten largest hold less than 25%. The repertoire came from unfractionated whole blood and reflected all unsorted peripheral T cells. An approximately 2.5 ml peripheral blood sample was taken for RNA.

The TCR originated in an adult with HIV infection. The material sequenced was blood, taken before antiretroviral therapy. The chain has TRBV29-1 and TRBJ2-7; TRBD1 is a possible D gene (5 bases). The DNA of the CDR3 is TGCAGCGTCCCAGGGCCTCGGGACGAGCAGTACTTC. Its protein is CSVPGPRDEQYF.